These 25 T cell receptor beta chains were sequenced from one sample in a study of PD-1 blockade in classical Hodgkin lymphoma. There was relapse after autologous stem cell transplantation in every patient, and there was variation in brentuximab vedotin exposure. The data were produced by immunoSEQ multiplex PCR, yet TCRdb's version contains in-frame clones alone and is incomplete. The repertoire includes 25,000 to 30,000 clones, just under 80% of them detected once, and 30% to 45% sits in the top ten. Sample: peripheral blood mononuclear cells (PBMCs), taken before the second cycle of nivolumab. The receptors stem from a human donor with classical Hodgkin lymphoma.

This CDR3 reads CASSFGLYNEQFF. The CDR3 nucleotides are TGTGCCAGCAGTTTTGGCTTATACAATGAGCAGTTCTTC. The genes are TRBV27 and TRBJ2-1; D is undetermined. Trimming took 3 bases from V and 4 from J, leaving 7 bases between them. Germline V gene sequence: CDR1 MNHEY, CDR2 SMNVEV (reference sequence). The CDR3 is made up of 13 amino acids.

This clone appeared a few times. The chain employs TRBV10-3 and TRBJ1-2; no reliable D call. Germline values: CDR1 ENHRY, CDR2 SYGVKD. Trimming removed 3 bases from V and 5 bases from J, with 10 bases in between. This CDR3 region has 13 residues. The CDR3 reads CAISERADYGYTF. The DNA of the CDR3 is TGTGCCATCAGTGAAAGGGCAGATTATGGCTACACCTTC.

The chain combines TRBV5-1 with TRBJ2-1, with 8 bases fitting TRBD1. Germline V lookup: CDR1 SGHRS, CDR2 YFSETQ. CDR3 size: 14 residues. The junction had 4 bases not matched to a gene; V was cut back by 4 bases and J by 4 bases. The CDR3 DNA sequence: TGCGCCAGCAGCCCGGGACAGGTATACAATGAGCAGTTCTTC. Translation gives CASSPGQVYNEQFF.

The CDR3 DNA reads as TGTGCCAGCAGCGAGGGACAGGGAGTCACTGAAGCTTTCTTT. Its protein is CASSEGQGVTEAFF. The chain couples TRBV7-2 to TRBJ1-1; 9 nucleotides match TRBD1. CDR3 length equals 14 residues. CDR1 SGHTA and CDR2 FQGNSA come from the germline V gene. V was pared by 5 bases and J by 4 bases, with 5 bases of the junction left unmatched.

The V and J genes are TRBV7-2 and TRBJ1-1; D gene unclear. Germline V gene lookup returns CDR1 SGHTA and CDR2 FQGNSA. There are 14 residues in the CDR3. Trimming cost V 5 bases and J 5 bases, with 15 bases left between them. CDR3 in amino acids: CASSERASGTEAFF. In DNA, the CDR3 is TGTGCCAGCAGCGAGCGGGCCAGTGGGACTGAAGCTTTCTTT. The whole variable domain, remainder taken from reference TRBV7-2 and TRBJ1-1, is GAGVSQSPSNKVTEKGKDVELRCDPISGHTALYWYRQSLGQGLEFLIYFQGNSAPDKSGLPSDRFSAERTGGSVSTLTIQRTQQEDSAVYLCASSERASGTEAFFGQGTRLTVV.

The genes are TRBV18 and TRBJ2-2; a weak D match, TRBD1 (5 bases). The germline CDR1 and CDR2 sequences are KGHSH and LQKENI. The CDR3 consists of 16 residues. V was cut by 3 bases and J by 4 bases, with 15 bases left in between. The CDR3 coding sequence is TGTGCCAGCTCACCGGCGAGCCCCCAGGGCACCGGGGAGCTGTTTTTT. It yields the protein CASSPASPQGTGELFF. Full variable domain (outside the CDR3, taken from reference TRBV18 and TRBJ2-2): NAGVMQNPRHLVRRRGQEARLRCSPMKGHSHVYWYRQLPEEGLKFMVYLQKENIIDESGMPKERFSAEFPKEGPSILRIQQVVRGDSAAYFCASSPASPQGTGELFFGEGSRLTVL.

The chain uses TRBV2 and TRBJ2-2; D remains ambiguous. The CDR3 is made up of 12 amino acids. V lost 4 bases and J 6 bases, leaving 6 bases between the germline ends. CDR1 is SNHLY, CDR2 FYNNEI, per germline. The CDR3 spells CASSVAPGELFF. For the CDR3, the DNA is TGTGCCAGCAGTGTTGCCCCCGGGGAGCTGTTTTTT.

The chain is built from TRBV7-6 and TRBJ1-2, with a possible D match to TRBD1 (5 bases). The V end was cut by 1 base, the J end by 7 bases, with 13 bases between. Germline CDR1 SGHVS, CDR2 FNYEAQ. This CDR3 spans 14 amino acids. CDR3 DNA sequence: TGTGCCAGCAGCTTAGGGCGGACATCCCCTGGCTACACCTTC. It yields the protein CASSLGRTSPGYTF.

The CDR3 region is CASSQVRQGANEQFF. In nucleotides, the CDR3 is TGTGCCAGCAGCCAAGTACGGCAGGGGGCCAATGAGCAGTTCTTC. The chain is built from TRBV4-2 and TRBJ2-1, with 8 bases matching TRBD1. V lost 1 base and J lost 6; bases outside the gene matches: 5. The germline CDR1 and CDR2 sequences are LGHNA and YNFKEQ. This CDR3 region has 15 residues.

The chain has TRBV7-3 and TRBJ2-7; D might be TRBD1 or TRBD2, each matching 7 bases. The CDR3 has 15 residues. The V gene lost 5 bases and the J gene lost 4 bases, with 18 bases spanning the gap. Germline CDR1 reads SGHTA; CDR2 reads FQGTGA. The chain's CDR3 is CASSPQGGGPYEQYF. CDR3 DNA: TGTGCCAGCAGCCCTCAGGGAGGGGGCCCGTACGAGCAGTACTTC.

The CDR3: CASSQPDRDNQPQHF. As DNA, the CDR3 is TGCGCCAGCAGCCAACCGGACAGGGACAATCAGCCCCAGCATTTT. The chain links TRBV4-1 to TRBJ1-5; 8 bases fit TRBD1. CDR1 and CDR2 (germline): MGHRA, YSYEKL. V lost 2 bases to trimming and J lost 3 bases; unmatched junction nucleotides: 3. The CDR3 is 15 residues long.

J is TRBJ2-5 and V is TRBV5-4, with 7 positions matching TRBD1. V shed 3 bases, J shed 4 bases, and the junction held 6 bases outside the gene matches. CDR1 and CDR2 (germline): SGHNT, YYREEE (reference sequence). CDR3 size: 14 residues. As DNA, the CDR3 is TGTGCCAGCAGCTCTCAGGGGGTAGGAGAGACCCAGTACTTC. This codes for CASSSQGVGETQYF.

The rearrangement links TRBV5-1 to TRBJ2-5, with D perhaps TRBD2 (5 bases). TRBJ2-7 matches the DNA end more closely, so the J call is doubtful. The CDR3 has 15 amino acids. Germline values: CDR1 SGHRS, CDR2 YFSETQ. CDR3 sequence: CASQAQAGDSYEQYF. The CDR3 DNA sequence: TGCGCCAGCCAAGCGCAGGCGGGCGACTCCTACGAGCAGTACTTC.

This chain links TRBV19 with TRBJ2-7, with D uncertain. Germline CDR1 reads LNHDA; CDR2 reads SQIVND (reference sequence). The V end lost 4 bases, the J end lost 5 bases, and 9 bases lay between the germline ends. The CDR3 loop spans 12 amino acids. In DNA form, the CDR3 reads TGTGCCAGTAGTACCGACGGCGACGAGCAGTACTTC. Protein sequence: CASSTDGDEQYF.

V is TRBV14 and J is TRBJ2-7; D is uncertain. This CDR3 has 11 residues. CDR1 and CDR2 (germline): SGHDN, FVKESK. V was clipped by 1 base and J by 6 bases, with 4 bases between them. This CDR3 is CASSQGTEQYF. Written as DNA, the CDR3 is TGTGCCAGCAGCCAAGGGACCGAGCAGTACTTC.

The CDR3 coding sequence is TGCGCCAGCAGCCATTCAATTATAGGGAGCGAGCAGTACTTC. Translating gives CASSHSIIGSEQYF. The rearrangement uses TRBV4-3 and TRBJ2-7, with D perhaps matching TRBD2 (5 bases). Germline V gene lookup returns CDR1 LGHNA and CDR2 YSLEER. CDR3 length: 14 amino acids. Trimming removed 3 bases at V and 6 bases at J, with 15 bases between.

This chain joins TRBV6-5 and TRBJ2-7, with D possibly matching TRBD1 (6 bases). Germline assignment: CDR1 MNHEY and CDR2 SVGAGI. V dropped 6 bases and J dropped 5 bases, with 14 bases sitting between them. CDR3 length: 13 residues. The CDR3, as DNA: TGTGCCAGCAGGGGTACAGGGAGCGACGAGCAGTACTTC. Protein product: CASRGTGSDEQYF.

This clone was seen just once. The chain carries TRBV7-3 and TRBJ2-7; D ambiguous. Germline V lookup: CDR1 SGHTA, CDR2 FQGTGA. The germline V and J ends were trimmed by 2 bases and 4 bases, with 15 bases remaining between them. CDR3 size: 15 residues. This CDR3 is CASSLFAAKTYEQYF. CDR3 DNA: TGTGCCAGCAGCTTATTTGCGGCGAAAACATACGAGCAGTACTTC.

The chain couples TRBV29-1 to TRBJ1-2; D ambiguous. Germline V gives CDR1 SQVTM, CDR2 ANQGSEA. Trimming shortened V by 3 bases and J by 2 bases, and 7 bases separated the two germline ends. The CDR3 sequence is 12 residues long. Here the CDR3 DNA reads TGCAGCGTTGACCAGAGAAACTATGGCTACACCTTC. Translated, it gives CSVDQRNYGYTF.

This clone was counted once. This chain links TRBV9 with TRBJ2-6; D is unclear. The germline V and J ends were trimmed by 1 base and 0 bases, with 8 bases remaining between them. This CDR3 spans 16 amino acids. CDR1 is SGDLS, CDR2 YYNGEE, per germline. The CDR3 region is CASSVQGSSGANVLTF. The DNA for the CDR3 is TGTGCCAGCAGCGTACAAGGCTCCTCTGGGGCCAACGTCCTGACTTTC.

Only a few counts were recorded for this clone. This chain connects TRBV7-9 to TRBJ2-1; 10 positions match TRBD2. Germline V gene lookup returns CDR1 SEHNR and CDR2 FQNEAQ (reference sequence). With 2 bases clipped from V and 5 bases from J, the junction kept 9 bases outside the gene matches. CDR3 length equals 17 residues. The DNA for the CDR3 is TGTGCCAGCAGCTTAAGGGCAGGGGGACTAGCGAACAATGAGCAGTTCTTC. As protein: CASSLRAGGLANNEQFF.

The chain joins TRBV6-6 to TRBJ1-4; D is unclear. Trimming pared 5 bases from V and 4 bases from J, leaving 11 bases between. The CDR3 length is 14 residues. CDR1 MNHNY and CDR2 SVGAGI come from the germline V gene (reference sequence). The DNA for the CDR3 is TGTGCCAGCAGTGTATTCGGTCTTAATGAAAAACTGTTTTTT. This sequence encodes CASSVFGLNEKLFF.

CDR3 in DNA: TGTGCCAGCAGCGTTGGGGAGGCGAACACTGAAGCTTTCTTT. The encoded protein is CASSVGEANTEAFF. This chain connects TRBV9 to TRBJ1-1; D unclear. Germline V gene lookup returns CDR1 SGDLS and CDR2 YYNGEE. The CDR3 sequence is 14 residues long. Deletions cut 2 bases from V and 1 base from J, with 9 bases between.

V is TRBV2 and J is TRBJ1-5, with no clear D. The CDR3 is 11 residues long. CDR1 is SNHLY, CDR2 FYNNEI, per germline. V dropped 6 bases and J dropped 4 bases, with 4 bases sitting between them. The CDR3 DNA reads as TGTGCCAGCAGGATAAATCAGCCCCAGCATTTT. It is translated as CASRINQPQHF.

V is TRBV6-5 and J is TRBJ1-1; a possible D gene is TRBD1 (6 bases). CDR1 is MNHEY, CDR2 SVGAGI, per germline. Trimming stripped 0 bases from V and 4 bases from J, with 9 bases between. The CDR3 loop spans 14 amino acids. The CDR3 coding sequence is TGTGCCAGCAGTTACTCGGGGGCAGGCACTGAAGCTTTCTTT. Protein product: CASSYSGAGTEAFF.